This TCR beta chain was identified during a study of T cells in tuberculosis. Study-level background: Sequenced TCRs come from CD1B-GMM tetramer-binding T cells. Findings of the study overall: A GMM-specific repertoire classifier reached about 90% accuracy, AUROC about 0.87.

Only in-frame clones appear in the TCRdb table, and some are missing; sequencing was by immunoSEQ multiplex PCR. The data contain roughly 34,000 clones, roughly 93% of them singletons. In germline, CDR1 is GTSNPN, CDR2 SVGIG (reference sequence). The CDR3 has 14 amino acids. The V gene end was trimmed by 2 bases and the J gene end by 7 bases; junction bases not matched to a gene: 8. The sample's time point: new active TB diagnosis, blood taken before or within 7 days of starting treatment. Comment on this clone: Its antigen is not known.

The V call is TRBV30, the J call TRBJ1-2; TRBD1 agrees at 9 bases. The material sequenced was PBMCs, taken at tuberculosis diagnosis. The receptor's source is an adult with tuberculosis. The CDR3 region has the DNA TGTGCCTGGAGTCCCGGGACAGGGTGGAGTGGCTACACCTTC. Its protein product is CAWSPGTGWSGYTF.